This TCR beta chain was identified during a study of blood T cell repertoires in COVID-19. Across the whole study: Researchers got acute and convalescent COVID-19 samples from the United States, Italy and Spain. The analysed material was cDNA or gDNA that came from T cells, B-cell-depleted T cells, or PBMCs.

Trimming took 4 bases from V and 7 from J, leaving 17 bases between them. The CDR3 has 15 amino acids. The germline CDR1 and CDR2 sequences are SGDLS and YYNGEE. Per the original data handling: Cell counts per sample came from amplifying reference gene primers. Here immunoSEQ multiplex PCR was the method, and the copy in TCRdb shows in-frame clones only, minus some. Clone size and V and J calls were adopted from that table, with D and trimming inferred from the DNA. The sample consists of 150,000 to 200,000 clones, over 80% of them appearing once. The chain recombines TRBV9 with TRBJ1-4; D ambiguous. Sequenced: peripheral blood. The source of this sequence is a woman older than 75 with active or convalescent COVID-19. The CDR3 region is CASSRRPEYSEKLFF. The CDR3 coding sequence is TGTGCCAGCAGCCGTCGTCCAGAATACAGTGAAAAACTGTTTTTT.